Presented here are 2 T cell receptor beta chains from one specimen sequenced in a study of blood T cell repertoires in COVID-19. TCRdb keeps only in-frame clones here, not all; method: immunoSEQ multiplex PCR. The sample contains 100,000 to 150,000 clones, 75% to 90% of which appear only once. The sample was peripheral blood. The receptor source for this set is a woman aged 70 to 79 with acute or convalescent COVID-19.

The rearrangement joins TRBV3-1 (or the pseudogene TRBV3-2) to TRBJ2-2; D perhaps matches TRBD2 (5 bases). This CDR3 is built from 15 residues. Trimming took 5 bases from V and 0 from J, leaving 10 bases between them. Germline lookup yields CDR1 LGHDT and CDR2 YNNKEL (reference sequence). The CDR3 sequence: CASSERLTNTGELFF. The CDR3 coding sequence is TGTGCCAGCAGCGAGCGGCTGACGAACACCGGGGAGCTGTTTTTT.

The chain recombines TRBV28 with TRBJ1-2; TRBD1 matches at 12 bases. Germline V gives CDR1 MDHEN, CDR2 SYDVKM. The trim removed 7 bases at V and 7 bases at J, leaving 7 bases unmatched. The CDR3 extends over 14 amino acids. The CDR3 reads CASTPGQGAFGYTF. The DNA for the CDR3 is TGTGCCAGCACACCGGGACAGGGGGCTTTTGGCTACACCTTC.